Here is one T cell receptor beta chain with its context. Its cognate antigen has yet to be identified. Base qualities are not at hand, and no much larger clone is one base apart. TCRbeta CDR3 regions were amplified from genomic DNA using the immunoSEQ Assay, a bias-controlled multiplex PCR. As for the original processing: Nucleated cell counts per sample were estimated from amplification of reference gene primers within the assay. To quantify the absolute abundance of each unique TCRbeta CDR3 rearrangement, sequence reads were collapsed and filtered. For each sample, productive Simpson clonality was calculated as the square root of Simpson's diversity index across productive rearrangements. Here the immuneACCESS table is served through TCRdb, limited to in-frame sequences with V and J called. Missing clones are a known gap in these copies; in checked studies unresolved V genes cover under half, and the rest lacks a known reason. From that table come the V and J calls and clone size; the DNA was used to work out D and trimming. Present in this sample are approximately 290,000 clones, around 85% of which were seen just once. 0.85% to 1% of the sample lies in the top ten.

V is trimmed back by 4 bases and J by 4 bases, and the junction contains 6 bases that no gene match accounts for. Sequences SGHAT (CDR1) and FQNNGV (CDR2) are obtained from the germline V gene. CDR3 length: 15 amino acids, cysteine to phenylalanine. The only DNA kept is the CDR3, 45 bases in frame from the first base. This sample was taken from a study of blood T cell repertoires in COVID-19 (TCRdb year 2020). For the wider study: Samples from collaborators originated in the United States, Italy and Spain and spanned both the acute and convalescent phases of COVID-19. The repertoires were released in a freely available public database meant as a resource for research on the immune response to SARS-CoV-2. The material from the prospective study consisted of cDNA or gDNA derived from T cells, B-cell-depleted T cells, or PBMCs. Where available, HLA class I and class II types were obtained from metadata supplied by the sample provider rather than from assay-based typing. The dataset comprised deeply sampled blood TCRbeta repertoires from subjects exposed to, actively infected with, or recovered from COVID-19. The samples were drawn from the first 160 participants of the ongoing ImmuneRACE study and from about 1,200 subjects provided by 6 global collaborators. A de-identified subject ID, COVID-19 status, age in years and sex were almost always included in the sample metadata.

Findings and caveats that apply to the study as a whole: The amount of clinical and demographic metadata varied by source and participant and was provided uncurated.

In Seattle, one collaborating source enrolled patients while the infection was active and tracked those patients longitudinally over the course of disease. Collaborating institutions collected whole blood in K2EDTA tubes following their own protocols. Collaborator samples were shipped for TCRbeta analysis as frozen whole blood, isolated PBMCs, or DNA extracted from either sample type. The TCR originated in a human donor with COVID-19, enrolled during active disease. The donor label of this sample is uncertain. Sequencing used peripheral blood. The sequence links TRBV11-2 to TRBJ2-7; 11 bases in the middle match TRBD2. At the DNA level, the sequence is TGTGCCAGCAGCTGGACTAGCGGGCCACGGTACGAGCAGTACTTC. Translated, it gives CASSWTSGPRYEQYF.